The 19 T cell receptor beta chains below come from one sample, sequenced in a study of T cell responses to AZD1222 COVID-19 vaccine. The protocol was immunoSEQ multiplex PCR, while the TCRdb copy is restricted to in-frame clones and leaves out a portion. The sample has tens of thousands of clones, roughly 90% seen once. The material was peripheral blood, obtained on day 0 of AZD1222 vaccination. The receptor source for this set is an adult in good health.

The V and J genes are TRBV7-2 and TRBJ2-7; TRBD2 is a possible D gene (6 bases). Deletions cut 3 bases from V and 7 bases from J, with 13 bases between. The CDR3 is 13 residues long. Per the germline V gene, CDR1 is SGHTA and CDR2 is FQGNSA. The CDR3 sequence: CASSFKAGGEQYF. DNA of the CDR3: TGTGCCAGCAGCTTTAAAGCGGGCGGTGAGCAGTACTTC.

V gene TRBV3-1 (or the pseudogene TRBV3-2) combines with J gene TRBJ1-2, with TRBD1 identical over 7 bases. CDR1 is LGHDT and CDR2 is YNNKEL in the germline V gene (reference sequence). This CDR3 region has 14 residues. Germline trimming cut 4 bases from V and 8 bases from J; bases unmatched to any gene: 10. The CDR3 spells CASSRWQGGHGYTF. The CDR3 DNA reads TGTGCCAGCAGCCGCTGGCAGGGGGGGCACGGCTACACCTTC.

The chain links TRBV5-1 to TRBJ2-1; TRBD2 matches 14 bases. The J segment lost 3 bases and the V segment lost 4 bases, leaving 9 bases of the junction unmatched. The CDR3 covers 18 residues. Germline CDR1 and CDR2: SGHRS and YFSETQ. CDR3 in DNA: TGCGCCAGCAGCGAATTAGGGACTAGCGGGAGTCTCTACAATGAGCAGTTCTTC. Protein: CASSELGTSGSLYNEQFF.

The CDR3 loop is CASRLDNEEKLFF. The CDR3 DNA reads as TGTGCCAGTAGGCTAGACAACGAAGAAAAACTGTTTTTT. This rearrangement joins TRBV2 to TRBJ1-4; unclear D gene. This CDR3 is built from 13 residues. Deletions cut 9 bases from V and 8 bases from J, with 16 bases between. CDR1 is SNHLY and CDR2 is FYNNEI in the germline V gene.

This sequence joins TRBV7-8 and TRBJ2-1; D call uncertain. The CDR3 extends over 11 amino acids. V was clipped by 5 bases and J by 6 bases, with 5 bases between them. The germline CDR1 and CDR2 sequences are SGHVS and FQNEAQ. CDR3 bases: TGTGCCAGCAGCCCCTCCAATGAGCAGTTCTTC. It translates to CASSPSNEQFF.

A single count supports this clone. The V gene is TRBV28, the J gene TRBJ1-1; no clear D. The CDR3 runs 13 residues. V was cut by 7 bases and J by 1 base, with 10 bases left in between. CDR1 MDHEN and CDR2 SYDVKM come from the germline V gene. The CDR3: CASNVEKNTEAFF. The CDR3 nucleotides are TGTGCCAGCAACGTGGAGAAGAACACTGAAGCTTTCTTT. The full variable domain, in which reference TRBV28 and TRBJ1-1 provide the parts outside the CDR3, is DVKVTQSSRYLVKRTGEKVFLECVQDMDHENMFWYRQDPGLGLRLIYFSYDVKMKEKGDIPEGYSVSREKKERFSLILESASTNQTSMYLCASNVEKNTEAFFGQGTRLTVV.

The V gene is TRBV19, the J gene TRBJ2-3; D is possibly TRBD1 or TRBD2 (5 bases each). The V end was cut by 5 bases, the J end by 8 bases, with 17 bases between. CDR1 LNHDA and CDR2 SQIVND come from the germline V gene (reference sequence). The CDR3 contains 14 residues. In DNA, the CDR3 is TGTGCCAGTAGTTTCGGGCCCGGGGCCGGTACGCAGTATTTT. Translating gives CASSFGPGAGTQYF.

The sample holds a few counts of this clone. The rearrangement joins TRBV11-1 to TRBJ2-1; D might be TRBD2 (5 bases). CDR1 is SGHAT and CDR2 is FQDESV in the germline V gene (reference sequence). V gave up 8 bases and J gave up 4 bases, with 18 bases separating them. The CDR3 has 15 amino acids. The CDR3 region is CASGAASPLYNEQFF. CDR3 bases: TGTGCCAGCGGAGCGGCTAGCCCTCTGTACAATGAGCAGTTCTTC.

V gene TRBV4-1 combines with J gene TRBJ1-1; D ambiguous. V gave up 2 bases and J gave up 0 bases, with 13 bases separating them. Germline V gives CDR1 MGHRA, CDR2 YSYEKL. The CDR3 loop spans 16 amino acids. The CDR3 DNA follows: TGCGCCAGCAGCCAAAGCATTACGGCGCTGAACACTGAAGCTTTCTTT. Protein sequence: CASSQSITALNTEAFF.

This chain joins TRBV12-3 or TRBV12-4 and TRBJ1-1, with 7 bases that match TRBD1. CDR3 length: 13 amino acids. V shed 6 bases, J shed 5 bases, and the junction held 6 bases outside the gene matches. The chain's CDR3 is CASRTGLRTEAFF. Here the CDR3 DNA reads TGTGCCAGCAGGACAGGGCTAAGGACTGAAGCTTTCTTT.

The rearrangement uses TRBV10-2 and TRBJ2-3, with D unclear. The CDR3 sequence is 11 residues long. Germline V lookup: CDR1 WSHSY, CDR2 SAAADI. Trimming took 7 bases from V and 5 from J, leaving 7 bases between them. CDR3 protein: CASISGDTQYF. The CDR3 bases are TGCGCCAGCATATCCGGAGATACGCAGTATTTT.

The chain employs TRBV19 and TRBJ1-5; no firm D call. Germline-derived CDR1 and CDR2 are LNHDA and SQIVND (reference sequence). Trimming took off 5 bases at V and 3 bases at J, with 8 bases between the two ends. This CDR3 is 13 amino acids long. The DNA for the CDR3 is TGTGCCAGTAGTCCCCGGAACAATCAGCCCCAGCATTTT. Translating it yields CASSPRNNQPQHF.

This sequence joins TRBV7-2 and TRBJ2-3; D is undetermined. This CDR3 comprises 14 residues. Trimming took off 3 bases at V and 0 bases at J, with 7 bases between the two ends. The germline V gene has CDR1 SGHTA and CDR2 FQGNSA. The CDR3 DNA reads TGTGCCAGCAGCTTCCAGACTAGCACAGATACGCAGTATTTT. Its protein is CASSFQTSTDTQYF.

The chain recombines TRBV7-9 with TRBJ2-3, with a weak D call TRBD2 (5 bases). The CDR3 is 14 amino acids. The V gene lost 3 bases and the J gene lost 4 bases, with 11 bases spanning the gap. In germline, CDR1 is SEHNR, CDR2 FQNEAQ (reference sequence). Here the CDR3 reads CASSLFLRADTQYF. The CDR3 coding sequence is TGTGCCAGCAGCTTGTTTTTGCGGGCAGATACGCAGTATTTT.

The chain links TRBV6-5 to TRBJ2-1; 8 positions agree with TRBD2. The CDR3 extends over 14 amino acids. V gave up 5 bases and J gave up 6 bases; unmatched junction bases: 6. Germline CDR1 MNHEY, CDR2 SVGAGI. This CDR3 is CASSSGSSPNEQFF. As DNA, the CDR3 is TGTGCCAGCAGTAGCGGGAGTTCCCCCAATGAGCAGTTCTTC.

The chain employs TRBV11-3 and TRBJ2-3; D gene uncertain. This CDR3 region has 14 residues. Looked up from germline, CDR1 is SGHNT and CDR2 is YENEEA. V was clipped by 0 bases and J by 2 bases, with 6 bases between them. The CDR3 sequence: CASSLDPATDTQYF. DNA of the CDR3: TGTGCCAGCAGCTTAGATCCGGCCACAGATACGCAGTATTTT.

The chain is built from TRBV28 and TRBJ1-5; no clear D. The CDR3 consists of 13 residues. Germline V lookup: CDR1 MDHEN, CDR2 SYDVKM. V was trimmed by 7 bases and J by 6 bases, leaving 13 bases between them. CDR3 coding DNA: TGTGCCAGCAATCAGTGGGTGGGTCAGCCCCAGCATTTT. It is translated as CASNQWVGQPQHF.

The chain couples TRBV12-5 to TRBJ1-1, with a weak D call TRBD1 (5 bases). This CDR3 is 12 amino acids long. Per germline, CDR1 LGHNT and CDR2 FRNRAP. V gave up 6 bases and J gave up 5 bases, with 10 bases separating them. Written as DNA, the CDR3 is TGTGCTAGTGGCTGGGAGGGGACTGAAGCTTTCTTT. This translates into CASGWEGTEAFF. Supplemented by reference TRBV12-5 and TRBJ1-1, the full variable domain reads DARVTQTPRHKVTEMGQEVTMRCQPILGHNTVFWYRQTMMQGLELLAYFRNRAPLDDSGMPKDRFSAEMPDATLATLKIQPSEPRDSAVYFCASGWEGTEAFFGQGTRLTVV.

The rearrangement uses TRBV7-3 and TRBJ1-2, with a possible D match to TRBD1 (5 bases). From germline, CDR1 is SGHTA and CDR2 FQGTGA. V was shortened by 6 bases and J by 1 base, with 12 bases between the two germline ends. CDR3 length equals 14 residues. CDR3 protein: CASSQRGFNYGYTF. CDR3 DNA sequence: TGTGCCAGCAGTCAAAGGGGATTTAACTATGGCTACACCTTC.